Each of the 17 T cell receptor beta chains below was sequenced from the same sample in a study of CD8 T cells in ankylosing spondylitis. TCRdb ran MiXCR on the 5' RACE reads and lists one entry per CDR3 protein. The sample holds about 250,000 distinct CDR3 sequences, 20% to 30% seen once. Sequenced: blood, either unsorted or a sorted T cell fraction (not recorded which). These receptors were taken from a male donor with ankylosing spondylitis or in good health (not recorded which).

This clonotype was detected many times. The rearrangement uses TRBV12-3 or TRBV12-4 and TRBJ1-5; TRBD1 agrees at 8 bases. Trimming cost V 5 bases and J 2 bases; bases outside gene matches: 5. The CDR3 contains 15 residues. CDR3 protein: CASSRTGKGNQPQHF. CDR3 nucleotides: TGTGCCAGCAGTCGGACAGGGAAGGGCAATCAGCCCCAGCATTTT.

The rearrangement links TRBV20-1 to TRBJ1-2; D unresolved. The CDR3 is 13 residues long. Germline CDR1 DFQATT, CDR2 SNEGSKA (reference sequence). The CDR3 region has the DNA TGCAGCGCTTTCGCGACTAGGGAGGATGGCTACACCTTC. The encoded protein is CSAFATREDGYTF.

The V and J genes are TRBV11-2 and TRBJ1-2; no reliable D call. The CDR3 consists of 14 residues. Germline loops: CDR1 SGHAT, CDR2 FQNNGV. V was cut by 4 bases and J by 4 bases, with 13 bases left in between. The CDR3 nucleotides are TGTGCCAGCAGCTCCAACCGTGGAGGCTATGGCTACACCTTC. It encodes CASSSNRGGYGYTF.

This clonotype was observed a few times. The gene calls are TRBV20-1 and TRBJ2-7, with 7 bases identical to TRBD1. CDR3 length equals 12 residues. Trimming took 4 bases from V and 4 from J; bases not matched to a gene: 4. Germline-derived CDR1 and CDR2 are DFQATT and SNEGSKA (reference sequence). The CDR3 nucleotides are TGCAGTGCTAAGGGGGCGGAGTACGAGCAGTACTTC. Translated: CSAKGAEYEQYF.

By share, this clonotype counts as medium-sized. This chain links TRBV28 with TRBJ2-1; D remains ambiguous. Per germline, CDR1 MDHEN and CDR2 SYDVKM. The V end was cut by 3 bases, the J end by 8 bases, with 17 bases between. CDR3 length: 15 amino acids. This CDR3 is CASSLGSASRDEQFF. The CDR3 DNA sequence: TGTGCCAGCAGTTTGGGCAGCGCCTCTCGGGATGAGCAGTTCTTC.

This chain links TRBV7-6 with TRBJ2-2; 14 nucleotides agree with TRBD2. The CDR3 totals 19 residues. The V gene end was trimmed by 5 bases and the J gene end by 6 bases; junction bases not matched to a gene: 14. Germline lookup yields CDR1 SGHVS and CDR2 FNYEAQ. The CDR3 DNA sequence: TGTGCCAGCAGCCAAAGACTAGCGGGGGGGCCTGTATCGTCCGGGGAGCTGTTTTTT. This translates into CASSQRLAGGPVSSGELFF.

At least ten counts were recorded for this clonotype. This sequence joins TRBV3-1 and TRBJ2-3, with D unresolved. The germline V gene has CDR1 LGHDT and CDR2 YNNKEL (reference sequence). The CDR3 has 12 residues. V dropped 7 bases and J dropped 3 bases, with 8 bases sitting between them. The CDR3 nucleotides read TGTGCCAGCAATCTGGGGACAGATACGCAGTATTTT. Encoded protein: CASNLGTDTQYF.

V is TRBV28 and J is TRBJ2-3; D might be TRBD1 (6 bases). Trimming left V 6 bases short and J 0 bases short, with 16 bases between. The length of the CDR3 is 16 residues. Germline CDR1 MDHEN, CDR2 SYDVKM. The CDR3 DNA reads TGTGCCAGCAGCCCTGGACAGTTTACTAGCACAGATACGCAGTATTTT. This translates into CASSPGQFTSTDTQYF.

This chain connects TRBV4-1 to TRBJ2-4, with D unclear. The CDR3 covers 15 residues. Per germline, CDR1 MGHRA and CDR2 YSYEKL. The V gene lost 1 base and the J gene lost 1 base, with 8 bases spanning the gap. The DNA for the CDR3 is TGCGCCAGCAGCCAAGGGATCCTCGCCAAAAACATTCAGTACTTC. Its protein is CASSQGILAKNIQYF.

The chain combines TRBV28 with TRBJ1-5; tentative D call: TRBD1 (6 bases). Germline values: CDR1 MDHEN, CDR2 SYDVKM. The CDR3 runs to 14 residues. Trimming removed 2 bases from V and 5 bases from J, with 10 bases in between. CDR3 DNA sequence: TGTGCCAGCAGTTTAAAGGGGGTCCATCAGCCCCAGCATTTT. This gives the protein CASSLKGVHQPQHF.

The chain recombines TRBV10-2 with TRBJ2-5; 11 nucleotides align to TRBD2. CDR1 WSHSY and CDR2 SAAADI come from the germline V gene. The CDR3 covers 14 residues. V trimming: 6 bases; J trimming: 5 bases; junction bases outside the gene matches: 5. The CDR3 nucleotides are TGCGCCAGCAGCGTAGCGGGGGGGTGGGAGACCCAGTACTTC. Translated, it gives CASSVAGGWETQYF.

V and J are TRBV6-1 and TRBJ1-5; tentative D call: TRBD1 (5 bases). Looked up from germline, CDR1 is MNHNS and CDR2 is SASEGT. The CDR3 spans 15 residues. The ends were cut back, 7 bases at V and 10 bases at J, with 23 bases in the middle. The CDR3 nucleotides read TGTGCCAGCAACAAGGGGCCCGACTTATCCCTTCCCCAGCATTTT. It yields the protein CASNKGPDLSLPQHF.

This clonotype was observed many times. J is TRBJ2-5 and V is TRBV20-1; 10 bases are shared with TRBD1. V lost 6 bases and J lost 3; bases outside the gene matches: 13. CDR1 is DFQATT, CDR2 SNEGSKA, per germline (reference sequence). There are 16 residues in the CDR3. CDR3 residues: CSARVEGTGVKETQYF. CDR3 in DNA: TGCAGTGCCCGCGTCGAGGGGACAGGGGTAAAAGAGACCCAGTACTTC.

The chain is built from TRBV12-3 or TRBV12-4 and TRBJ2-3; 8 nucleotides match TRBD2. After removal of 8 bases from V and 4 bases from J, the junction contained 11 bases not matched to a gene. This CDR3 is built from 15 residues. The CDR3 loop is CASSRGGGRADTQYF. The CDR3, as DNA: TGTGCCAGCTCCCGGGGCGGGGGGCGGGCAGATACGCAGTATTTT.

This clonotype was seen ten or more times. The CDR3: CASSRLANVVTQYF. CDR3 bases: TGTGCCAGCAGTCGGCTAGCTAACGTCGTGACTCAGTACTTC. The V gene is TRBV12-3 or TRBV12-4, the J gene TRBJ2-7; the D gene is possibly TRBD2 (5 bases). V gave up 5 bases and J gave up 10 bases, with 21 bases separating them. The CDR3 contains 14 residues.

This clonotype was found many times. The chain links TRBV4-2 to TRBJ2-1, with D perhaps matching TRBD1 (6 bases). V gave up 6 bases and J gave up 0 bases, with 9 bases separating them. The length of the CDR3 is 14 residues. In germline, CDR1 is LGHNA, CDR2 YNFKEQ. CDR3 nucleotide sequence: TGTGCCAGCAGTAGGGGGAGCTCCTACAATGAGCAGTTCTTC. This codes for CASSRGSSYNEQFF.

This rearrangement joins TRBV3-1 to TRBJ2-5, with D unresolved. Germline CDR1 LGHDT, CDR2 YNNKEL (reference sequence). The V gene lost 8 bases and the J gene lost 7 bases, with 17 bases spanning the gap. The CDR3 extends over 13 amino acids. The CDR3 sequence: CASAPPVWGTQYF. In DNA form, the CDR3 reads TGTGCCAGCGCCCCGCCGGTCTGGGGGACCCAGTACTTC.